These 9 T cell receptor beta chains were sequenced from one sample in a study of cytomegalovirus exposure and HLA in healthy donors. PCR used 60 Vbeta primers and 13 Jbeta primers. Produced via immunoSEQ multiplex PCR; TCRdb's table is partial and in-frame only. This sample has approximately 190,000 clones, with 87% found just once. The sequenced sample was PBMCs. These receptors all stem from a man younger than 40 in good health and CMV-seronegative.

The DNA of the CDR3 is TGTGCCAGCAGGCCGGGACAGAACCTGAACACTGAAGCTTTCTTT. Protein sequence: CASRPGQNLNTEAFF. The chain is built from TRBV27 and TRBJ1-1; TRBD1 matches 7 bases. Germline V gives CDR1 MNHEY, CDR2 SMNVEV (reference sequence). The CDR3 consists of 15 residues. The trim removed 6 bases at V and 0 bases at J, leaving 7 bases unmatched.

The chain links TRBV4-1 to TRBJ2-1, with a tentative D call TRBD1 (6 bases). The ends were cut back, 2 bases at V and 0 bases at J, with 11 bases in the middle. CDR1 is MGHRA and CDR2 is YSYEKL in the germline V gene. This CDR3 comprises 16 residues. The CDR3 coding sequence is TGCGCCAGCAGCCAACCGCAGGGGAGCTCCTACAATGAGCAGTTCTTC. It specifies CASSQPQGSSYNEQFF.

The chain uses TRBV4-1 and TRBJ1-1; maybe TRBD1 (6 bases). The CDR3 consists of 16 residues. The germline V and J ends were trimmed by 1 base and 4 bases, with 16 bases remaining between them. Germline assignment: CDR1 MGHRA and CDR2 YSYEKL. CDR3 protein: CASSQGQEPKGTEAFF. In DNA, the CDR3 is TGCGCCAGCAGCCAAGGACAGGAGCCGAAGGGCACTGAAGCTTTCTTT.

In this sample, this clone turned up once. A junction boundary mismatches the germline segment, possibly from a read error. J is TRBJ2-4 and V is TRBV9; 7 nucleotides align to TRBD1. The CDR3 sequence is 14 residues long. The germline V gene encodes CDR1 SGDLS and CDR2 YYNGEE. DNA of the CDR3: TGTGCCAGCAGCGCCCGACAGGGTAAAAACAGTCAGTACTTC. Its protein is CASSARQGKNSQYF. The entire variable domain, with the rest obtained from reference TRBV9 and TRBJ2-4, is as follows: DSGVTQTPKHLITATGQRVTLRCSPRSGDLSVYWYQQSLDQGLQFLIQYYNGEERAKGNILERFSAQQFPDLHSELNLSSLELGDSALYFCASSARQGKNSQYFGAGTRLSVL.

The genes are TRBV28 and TRBJ1-2, with 7 bases fitting TRBD1. Trimming at V came to 7 bases and at J to 5 bases, leaving 4 bases not matched to a gene. This CDR3 comprises 12 residues. Per germline, CDR1 MDHEN and CDR2 SYDVKM. CDR3 coding DNA: TGTGCCAGCATATCAGGGGGTTATGGCTACACCTTC. Protein sequence: CASISGGYGYTF.

The genes are TRBV21-1 and TRBJ2-5; the DNA was not compared with TRBD2, the D call given in the table. TRBV21-1 is a pseudogene locus. This CDR3 has 24 amino acids. CDR3 protein: CASSKGDRERGLAARLDPIETQYF. The CDR3 DNA is TGTGCCAGCAGCAAAGGAGACCGGGAGCGGGGACTAGCGGCCCGGTTGGACCCCATAGAGACCCAGTACTTC.

This clone was seen more than once but under ten times. This chain uses TRBV2 with TRBJ1-1; maybe TRBD1 (5 bases). V lost 1 base, J lost 10 bases, and 10 bases lay in between. The CDR3 is made up of 12 amino acids. The germline CDR1 and CDR2 sequences are SNHLY and FYNNEI. CDR3 residues: CASSEGGVPAFF. The CDR3 nucleotides read TGTGCCAGCAGTGAAGGGGGGGTCCCAGCTTTCTTT.

Note on this clone: A junction boundary mismatches the germline segment, possibly from a read error. CDR3 DNA sequence: TGTGCCAGCAGCCTCACTAGCGGGAGCCCCAATGAGCAGCTCTTC. Protein product: CASSLTSGSPNEQLF. This chain connects TRBV11-3 to TRBJ2-1; 11 bases fit TRBD2. Germline-derived CDR1 and CDR2 are SGHNT and YENEEA. This CDR3 is built from 15 residues.

The CDR3 DNA is TGTGCCAGCAGCCAAGTATCCGAGCAGTACTTC. Encoded protein: CASSQVSEQYF. This chain uses TRBV14 with TRBJ2-7; D ambiguous. The CDR3 loop spans 11 amino acids. V lost 1 base to trimming and J lost 6 bases, with 4 bases between them. From germline, CDR1 is SGHDN and CDR2 FVKESK.